This entry features one TCR beta chain sequence. Antigen unknown. The data were obtained in a study of T cell responses to AZD1222 COVID-19 vaccine. Per germline, CDR1 PRHDT and CDR2 FYEKMQ (reference sequence). V shed 5 bases and J shed 5 bases, with 16 bases lying between them. This CDR3 comprises 15 residues. General study results and limits: No repertoire was sampled before or during the peak T cell response, only after it.

The data were produced by immunoSEQ multiplex PCR, yet TCRdb's version contains in-frame clones alone and is incomplete. In the table there are some 150,000 clones, 85% to 95% of which are singletons. The sample in question was peripheral blood, obtained on day 0 of AZD1222 vaccination. The receptor was isolated from an adult in good health. This chain links TRBV13 with TRBJ2-1, with D possibly being TRBD2 (5 bases). The chain's CDR3 is CASSPYEGYHNEQFF. The CDR3 bases are TGTGCCAGCAGCCCCTACGAGGGATACCACAATGAGCAGTTCTTC.